This T cell receptor (beta chain) stems from a study of OX40 agonist ivuxolimab in advanced cancers. Study context: Ivuxolimab, which is an agonistic anti-OX40 (CD134) antibody, was administered to the patients. Partial responses were seen in three patients, one with hepatocellular carcinoma and two with cutaneous melanoma.

The study's findings and limits: CD4+ and CD8+ blood T cells expanded clonally by week 6 at 0.1 to 3.0 mg/kg.

Sequencing was performed with immunoSEQ multiplex PCR; in TCRdb, only in-frame clones are kept and a portion is missing. The table has almost 90,000 clones, about 86% seen once; the top ten hold 1.5% to 2%. For this clone: The antigen is undetermined.

Blood specimens came from baseline, cycle 4 day 1, and cycle 7 day 1. The CDR3 sequence is 13 residues long. The ends were cut back, 3 bases at V and 6 bases at J, with 10 bases in the middle. Germline loops: CDR1 SGHTA, CDR2 FQGNSA. This chain links TRBV7-2 with TRBJ2-3; D may be TRBD2 (5 bases). The TCR was taken from an adult with an advanced solid tumor such as melanoma, head and neck, liver or kidney cancer. This specimen was CD4+ or CD8+ T cells sorted from blood, taken in a trial of the OX40 agonist ivuxolimab. CDR3 nucleotides: TGTGCCAGCAGCTTGCTAGCATGGGATACGCAGTATTTT. Encoded protein: CASSLLAWDTQYF. The full variable domain, in which reference TRBV7-2 and TRBJ2-3 provide the parts outside the CDR3, is GAGVSQSPSNKVTEKGKDVELRCDPISGHTALYWYRQSLGQGLEFLIYFQGNSAPDKSGLPSDRFSAERTGGSVSTLTIQRTQQEDSAVYLCASSLLAWDTQYFGPGTRLTVL.